This note documents a single T cell receptor (beta chain) sequence. The specificity of this receptor is unknown. The input lacks base qualities; no much larger clone sits a single base away. The source of the sample is a study of blood T cell repertoires in COVID-19 (TCRdb year 2020). Regarding the study in general: Samples from collaborators originated in the United States, Italy and Spain and spanned both the acute and convalescent phases of COVID-19. The prospective study material was composed of cDNA or gDNA derived from T cells, B-cell-depleted T cells, or PBMCs. The dataset comprised deeply sampled blood TCRbeta repertoires from subjects exposed to, actively infected with, or recovered from COVID-19. The repertoires were made available in a free public database intended to serve as a resource for research on the immune response to SARS-CoV-2. Samples were obtained from the ongoing ImmuneRACE study (first 160 participants) and from roughly 1,300 subjects provided by 6 global collaborators. The sample metadata nearly always contained a de-identified subject ID, COVID-19 status, age in years and sex. Where available, HLA class I and class II types were taken from metadata supplied by the sample provider and were not determined by assay-based typing.

Cut back by 8 bases and 2 bases, the V and J ends lie 27 bases apart. Including the terminal cysteine and phenylalanine, the CDR3 comprises 18 residues. Just CDR3 DNA is preserved here, 54 bases in frame from base 1. Looking up the germline V gene (reference sequence) yields CDR1 LGHDT and CDR2 YNNKEL. TCRbeta CDR3 regions were amplified from genomic DNA by means of the immunoSEQ Assay, a bias-controlled multiplex PCR. Turning to the authors' computational methods: Within the assay, amplification of reference gene primers was used to estimate how many nucleated cells each sample contained. To quantify the absolute abundance of each unique TCRbeta CDR3 rearrangement, sequence reads were collapsed and filtered. For each sample, productive Simpson clonality was calculated by taking the square root of Simpson's diversity index across productive rearrangements. TCRdb re-hosts the immuneACCESS table, in-frame sequences only. Its copies lack some clones; in the studies checked, an unresolved V gene accounts for under half of them, and the cause for the rest is not known. V and J calls plus clone size are reproduced from that table; the DNA served to infer D and trimming. Counted in this sample were tens of thousands of clones; around four fifths of them appeared once. The ten largest account for 11% of the sample.

Results the study describes overall, beyond this receptor: The amount of clinical and demographic metadata varied by source and participant and was provided uncurated.

Whole blood was collected in K2EDTA tubes by collaborating institutions according to the institutions' own protocols. For TCRbeta analysis, collaborators shipped samples in one of three forms: frozen whole blood, isolated PBMCs, or DNA extracted from either of those sample types. The rearranged segments are TRBV3-1 (or the pseudogene TRBV3-2) and TRBJ2-5, with TRBD2 as a weak D call on 7 bases. The TCR sequence derives from a human donor in a cohort sampled during active COVID-19. The sample taken for sequencing was peripheral blood. The CDR3 region: CASQRPPGGGQGQETQYF. The nucleotide sequence reads TGTGCCAGCCAGCGTCCCCCGGGAGGTGGGCAGGGGCAAGAGACCCAGTACTTC.